This T cell receptor (beta chain) was identified in a study of T cell repertoires in cytomegalovirus infection. Study results and limitations: The study found HLA-C-restricted CMV-specific TCR beta clonotypes dominating the ex vivo response.

TCRdb recomputed calls from the reads with MiXCR, one row per CDR3 protein. The table records 130,000 or so distinct CDR3 sequences, about 6.1% of them present only once. This clonotype was seen many times. Its antigen is unidentified. V was cut by 5 bases and J by 9 bases, with 10 bases left in between. The CDR3 totals 11 residues. CDR1 DFQATT and CDR2 SNEGSKA come from the germline V gene (reference sequence). The TCR was taken from a human donor in good health (CMV status not recorded). Some clones in this sample may be carry-over from other donors' samples. Sequenced: PBMCs. This chain connects TRBV20-1 to TRBJ2-2; D ambiguous. CDR3 nucleotide sequence: TGCAGTGCTCCCTCCATGAGGGAGCTGTTTTTT. Translated: CSAPSMRELFF.